In its sample, the clone carrying this TCR beta chain was seen a few times. In germline, CDR1 is SGHTA, CDR2 FQGTGA. V lost 5 bases, J lost 7 bases, and 7 bases stayed unmatched. This CDR3 comprises 14 residues. This sample is drawn from a study of T-cell memory formation after mild COVID-19. One entry per CDR3 protein, called by TCRdb with MiXCR from the 5' RACE reads. The table records around 430,000 distinct CDR3 sequences, 16% of them present only once. Specimen: PBMCs or a T cell subset sorted from them (not recorded which). The sequence was obtained from a man between 18 and 35 years old who had mild COVID-19 (a few samples of this study predate the infection). Cell type and time point are not known. The chain uses TRBV7-3 and TRBJ2-2; TRBD1 agrees at 7 bases. This CDR3 reads CASSPRQGGGELFF. The CDR3 nucleotides are TGTGCCAGCAGCCCACGACAGGGTGGCGGGGAGCTGTTTTTT.